This TCR beta chain was sequenced for a study of cytomegalovirus exposure and HLA in healthy donors. PCR involved 60 Vbeta and 13 Jbeta primers. Produced via immunoSEQ multiplex PCR; TCRdb's table is partial and in-frame only. The sample comprises 110,000 or so clones, 12% to 15% of which are singletons, and roughly 0.8% rests with the top ten. The CDR3 totals 14 residues. Trimming removed 0 bases at V and 0 bases at J, with 6 bases between. The germline CDR1 and CDR2 sequences are ENHRY and SYGVKD. In this sample, this clone turned up a few times. V is TRBV10-3 and J is TRBJ2-7, with D perhaps TRBD2 (5 bases). Specimen: PBMCs. This TCR derives from a female donor in good health and CMV-seronegative. CDR3 sequence (DNA): TGTGCCATCAGTGAGTCGAGGGCCTCCTACGAGCAGTACTTC. Protein: CAISESRASYEQYF.